This TCR beta chain is drawn from a study of glioma-infiltrating T cells. Study findings and constraints: Very few CDR3 sequences were shared between tissue and blood. Tissue-blood divergence was below expectation in non-neoplastic patients, above in gliomas.

Many counts were recorded for this clonotype. What it binds is unknown. Trimming stripped 9 bases from V and 9 bases from J, with 23 bases between. Looked up from germline, CDR1 is SGHTA and CDR2 is FQGNSA. The CDR3 length is 14 residues. TCR alpha and beta CDR3 regions were amplified from RNA using iRepertoire nested multiplex PCR. Tissue mRNA or PBMC total RNA, roughly 95-400 ng, went into one-step reverse transcription and amplification. TCRdb ran MiXCR on the multiplex PCR reads and lists one entry per CDR3 protein. The top ten hold 35% of the sample, which has over 100,000 distinct CDR3 sequences, under 30% seen once.

The source is a human donor with low-grade glioma or glioblastoma, undergoing nonglioma brain surgery, or in good health (not recorded which). This chain links TRBV7-2 with TRBJ2-5; D tentatively fits TRBD1 or TRBD2 (6 bases each). Input material: glioma tissue, nonneoplastic brain tissue, or PBMCs (not recorded which). The CDR3, as DNA: TGTGCCAGTTCCCGACAGGTGGGACTCGAGTCCCAGTACTTC. Translating it yields CASSRQVGLESQYF.